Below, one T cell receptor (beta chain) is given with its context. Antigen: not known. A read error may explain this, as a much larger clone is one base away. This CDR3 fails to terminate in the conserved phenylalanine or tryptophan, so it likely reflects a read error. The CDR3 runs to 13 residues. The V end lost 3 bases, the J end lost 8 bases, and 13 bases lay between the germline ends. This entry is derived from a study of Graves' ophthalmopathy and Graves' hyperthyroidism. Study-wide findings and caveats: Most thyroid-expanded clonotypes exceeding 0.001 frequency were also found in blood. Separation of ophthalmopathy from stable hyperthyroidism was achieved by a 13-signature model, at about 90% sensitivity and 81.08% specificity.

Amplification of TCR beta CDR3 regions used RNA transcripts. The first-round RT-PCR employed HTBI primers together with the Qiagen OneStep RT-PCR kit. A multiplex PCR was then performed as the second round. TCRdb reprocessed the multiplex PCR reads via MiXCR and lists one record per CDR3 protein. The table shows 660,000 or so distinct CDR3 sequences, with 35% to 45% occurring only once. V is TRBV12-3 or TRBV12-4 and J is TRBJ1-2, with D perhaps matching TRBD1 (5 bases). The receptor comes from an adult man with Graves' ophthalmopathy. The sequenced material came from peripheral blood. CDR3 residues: CASSLGGAGGYTL. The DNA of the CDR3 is TGTGCCAGCAGTTTGGGAGGGGCGGGAGGCTACACCCTC.